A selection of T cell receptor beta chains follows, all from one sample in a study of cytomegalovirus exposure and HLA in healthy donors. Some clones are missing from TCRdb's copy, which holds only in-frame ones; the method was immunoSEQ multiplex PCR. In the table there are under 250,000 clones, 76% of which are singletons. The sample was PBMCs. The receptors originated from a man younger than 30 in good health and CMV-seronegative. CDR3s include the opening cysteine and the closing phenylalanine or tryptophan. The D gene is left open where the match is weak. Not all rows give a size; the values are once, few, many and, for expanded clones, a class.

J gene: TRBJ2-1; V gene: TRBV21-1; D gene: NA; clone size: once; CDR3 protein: CASSSQGRRTNEQFF; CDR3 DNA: TGTGCCAGCAGCTCTCAAGGGAGGCGGACCAATGAGCAGTTCTTC
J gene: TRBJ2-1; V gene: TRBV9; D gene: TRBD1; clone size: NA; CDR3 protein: CASSVRPIPGTANEQFF; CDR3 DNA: TGTGCCAGCAGCGTGAGGCCGATACCTGGGACAGCCAATGAGCAGTTCTTC
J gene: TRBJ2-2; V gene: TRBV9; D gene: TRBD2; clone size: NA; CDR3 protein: CASSVGWEGGGELFF; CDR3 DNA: TGTGCCAGCAGCGTAGGTTGGGAGGGCGGCGGGGAGCTGTTTTTT
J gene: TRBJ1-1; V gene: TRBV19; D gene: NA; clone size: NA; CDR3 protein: CASSISGVTEAFF; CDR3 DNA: TGTGCCAGTAGTATTTCGGGGGTCACTGAAGCTTTCTTT
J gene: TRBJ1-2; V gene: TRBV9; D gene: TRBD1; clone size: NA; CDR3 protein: CASSVGGGDGYTF; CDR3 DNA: TGTGCCAGCAGCGTAGGAGGGGGCGATGGCTACACCTTC
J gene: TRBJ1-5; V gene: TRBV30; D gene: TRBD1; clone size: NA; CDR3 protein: CAWSAGTGNQPQHF; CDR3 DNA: TGTGCCTGGAGTGCCGGGACAGGGAATCAGCCCCAGCATTTT
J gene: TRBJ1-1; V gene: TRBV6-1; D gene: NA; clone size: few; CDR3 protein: CASSRAEAFF; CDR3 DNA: TGTGCCAGCAGCCGCGCTGAAGCTTTCTTT
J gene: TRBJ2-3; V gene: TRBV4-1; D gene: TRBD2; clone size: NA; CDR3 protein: CASSQLDMGLAGGTQYF; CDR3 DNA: TGCGCCAGCAGCCAACTAGATATGGGACTAGCGGGAGGTACGCAGTATTTT
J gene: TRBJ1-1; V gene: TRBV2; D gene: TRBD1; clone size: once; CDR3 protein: CASSSDRGRLAFF; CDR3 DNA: TGTGCCAGCAGTTCCGACAGGGGGCGGTTAGCTTTCTTT
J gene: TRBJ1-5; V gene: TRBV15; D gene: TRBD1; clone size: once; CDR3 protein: CATGSGTGNQPQHF; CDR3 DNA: TGTGCCACTGGGTCCGGGACAGGTAATCAGCCCCAGCATTTT
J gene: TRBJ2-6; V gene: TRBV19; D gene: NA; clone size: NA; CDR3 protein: CASTRYRASGANVLTF; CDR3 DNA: TGTGCCAGTACTAGATACAGGGCCTCTGGGGCCAACGTCCTGACTTTC
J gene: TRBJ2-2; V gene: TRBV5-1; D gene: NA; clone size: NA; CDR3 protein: CASEPPGQNTGELFF; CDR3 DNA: TGCGCCAGCGAACCCCCGGGACAGAACACCGGGGAGCTGTTTTTT
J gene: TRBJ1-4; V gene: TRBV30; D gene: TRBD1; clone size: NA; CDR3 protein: CAWSVGTGDKLFF; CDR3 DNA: TGTGCCTGGAGTGTCGGGACAGGCGATAAACTGTTTTTT
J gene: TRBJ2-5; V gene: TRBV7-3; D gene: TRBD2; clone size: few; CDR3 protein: CASSSGTSGGQETQYF; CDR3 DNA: TGTGCCAGCAGCTCCGGGACTAGCGGGGGTCAGGAGACCCAGTACTTC
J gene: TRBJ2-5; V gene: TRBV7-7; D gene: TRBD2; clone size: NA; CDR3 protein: CASSTGTSGETQYF; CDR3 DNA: TGTGCTAGCAGCACCGGGACTAGCGGGGAGACCCAGTACTTC
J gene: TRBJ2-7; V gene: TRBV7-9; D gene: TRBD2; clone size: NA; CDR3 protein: CASSLVAGGSYEQYF; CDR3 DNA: TGTGCCAGCAGCTTAGTAGCGGGGGGCTCCTACGAGCAGTACTTC
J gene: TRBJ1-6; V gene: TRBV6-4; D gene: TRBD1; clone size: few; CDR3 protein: CASSETGGGSPLHF; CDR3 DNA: TGTGCCAGCAGTGAGACAGGGGGCGGTTCACCCCTCCACTTT
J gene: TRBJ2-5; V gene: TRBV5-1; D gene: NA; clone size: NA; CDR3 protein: CASSQQETQYF; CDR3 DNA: TGCGCCAGCAGCCAACAAGAGACCCAGTACTTC
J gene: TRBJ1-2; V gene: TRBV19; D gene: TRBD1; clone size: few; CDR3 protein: CASTQGGQGRNYGYTF; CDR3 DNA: TGTGCCAGTACCCAAGGGGGACAGGGGAGAAACTATGGCTACACCTTC
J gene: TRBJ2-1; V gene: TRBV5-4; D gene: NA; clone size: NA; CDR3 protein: CASSFTGYNEQFF; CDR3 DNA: TGTGCCAGCAGCTTTACAGGGTACAATGAGCAGTTCTTC
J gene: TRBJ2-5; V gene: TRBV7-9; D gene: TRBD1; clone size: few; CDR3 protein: CASSYRDRVETQYF; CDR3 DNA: TGTGCCAGCAGCTACCGGGACAGGGTAGAGACCCAGTACTTC
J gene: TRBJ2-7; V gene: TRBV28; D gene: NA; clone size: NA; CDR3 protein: CASSFGGINEQYF; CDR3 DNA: TGTGCCAGCAGTTTCGGAGGGATAAACGAGCAGTACTTC
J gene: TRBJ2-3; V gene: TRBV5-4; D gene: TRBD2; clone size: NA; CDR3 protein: CASSLPTSVSTDTQYF; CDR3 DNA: TGTGCCAGCAGCTTGCCTACTAGCGTGTCCACAGATACGCAGTATTTT
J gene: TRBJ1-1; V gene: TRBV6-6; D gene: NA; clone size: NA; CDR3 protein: CASSYGGRNTEAFF; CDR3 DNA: TGTGCCAGCAGTTACGGGGGCAGGAACACTGAAGCTTTCTTT
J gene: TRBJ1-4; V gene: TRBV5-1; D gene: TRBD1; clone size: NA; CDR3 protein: CASSDDREEEKLFF; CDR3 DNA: TGCGCCAGCAGCGACGACAGGGAAGAAGAAAAACTGTTTTTT
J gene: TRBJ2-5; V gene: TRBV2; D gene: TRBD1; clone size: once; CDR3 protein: CASSGTGGVETQYF; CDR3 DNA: TGTGCCAGCAGTGGGACAGGGGGCGTAGAGACCCAGTACTTC
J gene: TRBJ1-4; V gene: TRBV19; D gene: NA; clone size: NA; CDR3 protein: CASSKGTGDEKLFF; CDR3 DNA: TGTGCCAGTAGTAAGGGAACAGGAGATGAAAAACTGTTTTTT
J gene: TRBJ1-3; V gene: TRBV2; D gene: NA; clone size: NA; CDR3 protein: CASSDWGVKYTIYF; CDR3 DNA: TGTGCCAGCAGTGACTGGGGAGTTAAATACACCATATATTTT
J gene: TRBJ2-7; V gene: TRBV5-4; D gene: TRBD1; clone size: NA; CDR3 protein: CASSLTGGFEQYF; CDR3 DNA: TGTGCCAGCAGCTTGACAGGGGGGTTTGAGCAGTACTTC
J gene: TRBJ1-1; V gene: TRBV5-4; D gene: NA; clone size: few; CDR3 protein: CASSLPGNTEAFF; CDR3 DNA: TGTGCCAGCAGCTTGCCGGGGAACACTGAAGCTTTCTTT
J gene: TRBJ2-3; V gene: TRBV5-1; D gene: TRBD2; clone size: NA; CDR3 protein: CASSLVTSGRGDTQYF; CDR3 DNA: TGCGCCAGCAGCTTGGTAACTAGCGGGAGAGGGGATACGCAGTATTTT
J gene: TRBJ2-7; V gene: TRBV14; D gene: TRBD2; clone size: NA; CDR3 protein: CASSPSGRRYEQYF; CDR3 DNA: TGTGCCAGCAGCCCTAGCGGGAGACGGTACGAGCAGTACTTC
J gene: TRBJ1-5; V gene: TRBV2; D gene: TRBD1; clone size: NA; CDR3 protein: CASSEQGANQPQHF; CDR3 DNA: TGTGCCAGCAGTGAACAGGGGGCTAATCAGCCCCAGCATTTT
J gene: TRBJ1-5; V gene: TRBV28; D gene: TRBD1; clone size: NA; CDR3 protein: CASSFPPGQGSNQPQHF; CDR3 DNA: TGTGCCAGCAGTTTCCCTCCGGGACAGGGAAGCAATCAGCCCCAGCATTTT
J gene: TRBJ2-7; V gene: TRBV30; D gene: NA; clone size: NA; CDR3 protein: CAWSVFSYEQYF; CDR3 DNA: TGTGCCTGGAGTGTATTCTCCTACGAGCAGTACTTC
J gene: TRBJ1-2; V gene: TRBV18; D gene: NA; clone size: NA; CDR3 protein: CASSPPGVYGYTF; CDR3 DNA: TGTGCCAGCTCACCTCCGGGTGTCTATGGCTACACCTTC
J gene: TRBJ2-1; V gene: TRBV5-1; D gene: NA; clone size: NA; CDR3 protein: CASSWAGTPRDNEQFF; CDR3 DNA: TGCGCCAGCAGCTGGGCGGGCACCCCAAGGGACAATGAGCAGTTCTTC
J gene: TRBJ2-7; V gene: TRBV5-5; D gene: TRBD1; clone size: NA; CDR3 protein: CASSFGQGNYEQYF; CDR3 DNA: TGTGCCAGCAGCTTTGGACAGGGGAACTACGAGCAGTACTTC
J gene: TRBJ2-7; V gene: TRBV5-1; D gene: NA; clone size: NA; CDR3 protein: CASSLDRVEQYF; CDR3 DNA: TGCGCCAGCAGCTTGGACAGGGTCGAGCAGTACTTC
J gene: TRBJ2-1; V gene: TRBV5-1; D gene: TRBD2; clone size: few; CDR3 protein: CASSLTSGSWENEQFF; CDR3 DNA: TGCGCCAGCAGCTTGACTAGCGGGAGTTGGGAGAATGAGCAGTTCTTC
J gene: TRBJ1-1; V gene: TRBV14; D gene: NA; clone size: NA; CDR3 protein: CASSQFGEAFF; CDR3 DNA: TGTGCCAGCAGCCAATTCGGGGAAGCTTTCTTT
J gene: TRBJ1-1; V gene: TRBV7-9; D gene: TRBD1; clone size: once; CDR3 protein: CASSPPGSRGQKGEAFF; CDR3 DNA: TGTGCCAGCAGCCCTCCCGGGTCGAGGGGGCAGAAAGGTGAAGCTTTCTTT
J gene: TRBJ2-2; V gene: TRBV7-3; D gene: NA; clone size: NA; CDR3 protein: CASSSDRAGELFF; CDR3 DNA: TGTGCCAGCAGCTCGGACAGAGCCGGGGAGCTGTTTTTT
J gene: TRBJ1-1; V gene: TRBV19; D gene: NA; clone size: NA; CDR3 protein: CASRQGLLAFF; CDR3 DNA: TGTGCCAGTAGACAGGGTTTGTTGGCTTTCTTT
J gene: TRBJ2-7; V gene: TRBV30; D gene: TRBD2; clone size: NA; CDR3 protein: CAWSVRLAGVYEQYF; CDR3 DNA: TGTGCCTGGAGTGTACGACTAGCGGGAGTGTACGAGCAGTACTTC
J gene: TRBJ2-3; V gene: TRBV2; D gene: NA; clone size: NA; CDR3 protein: CASSAKRGTDTQYF; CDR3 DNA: TGTGCCAGCAGTGCCAAGCGGGGCACAGATACGCAGTATTTT
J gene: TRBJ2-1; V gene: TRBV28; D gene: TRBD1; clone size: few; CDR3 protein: CASSWGTGSHEQFF; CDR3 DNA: TGTGCCAGCAGTTGGGGGACAGGGTCGCATGAGCAGTTCTTC
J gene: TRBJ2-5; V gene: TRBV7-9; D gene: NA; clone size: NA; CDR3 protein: CSSSLYFQETQYF; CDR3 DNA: TGTTCCAGCAGCTTATACTTTCAAGAGACCCAGTACTTC
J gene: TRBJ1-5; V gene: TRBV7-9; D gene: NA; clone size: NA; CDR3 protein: CASSSHGGSNQPQHF; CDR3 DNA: TGTGCCAGCAGCTCCCACGGAGGTAGCAATCAGCCCCAGCATTTT
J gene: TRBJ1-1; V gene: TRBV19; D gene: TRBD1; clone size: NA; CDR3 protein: CASSIRGTGFGAFF; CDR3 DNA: TGTGCCAGTAGTATTAGAGGGACAGGTTTTGGAGCTTTCTTT
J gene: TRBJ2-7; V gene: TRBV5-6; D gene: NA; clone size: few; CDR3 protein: CASSLSGLARGYEQYF; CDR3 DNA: TGTGCCAGCAGCTTGTCGGGACTGGCTCGGGGCTACGAGCAGTACTTC
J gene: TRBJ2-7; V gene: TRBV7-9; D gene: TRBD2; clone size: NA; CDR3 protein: CASSRTSGRNSYEQYF; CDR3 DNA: TGTGCCAGCAGTCGAACTAGCGGGAGGAACTCCTACGAGCAGTACTTC
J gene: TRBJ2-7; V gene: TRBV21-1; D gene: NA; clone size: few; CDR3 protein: CASSVRDRGGSSYEQYF; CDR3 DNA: TGTGCCAGCAGCGTCCGGGACAGGGGGGGGAGCTCCTACGAGCAGTACTTC